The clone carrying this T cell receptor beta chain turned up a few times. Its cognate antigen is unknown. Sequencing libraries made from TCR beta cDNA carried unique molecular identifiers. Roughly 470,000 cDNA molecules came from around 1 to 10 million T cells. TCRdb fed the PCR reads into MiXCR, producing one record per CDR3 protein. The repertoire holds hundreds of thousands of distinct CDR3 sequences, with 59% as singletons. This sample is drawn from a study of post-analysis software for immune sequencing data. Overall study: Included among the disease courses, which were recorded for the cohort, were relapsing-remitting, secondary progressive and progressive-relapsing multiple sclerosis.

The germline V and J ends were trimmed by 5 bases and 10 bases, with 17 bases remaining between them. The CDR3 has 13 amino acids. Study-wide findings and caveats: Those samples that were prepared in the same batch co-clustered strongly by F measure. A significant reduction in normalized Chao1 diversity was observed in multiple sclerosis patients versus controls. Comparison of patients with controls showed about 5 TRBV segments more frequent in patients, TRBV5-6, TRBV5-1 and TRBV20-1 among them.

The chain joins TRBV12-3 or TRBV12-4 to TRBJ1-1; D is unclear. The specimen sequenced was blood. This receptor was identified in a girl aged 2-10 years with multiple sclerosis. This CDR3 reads CASSPGYRKIAFF. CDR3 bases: TGTGCCAGCAGTCCGGGATATAGAAAGATAGCTTTCTTT.